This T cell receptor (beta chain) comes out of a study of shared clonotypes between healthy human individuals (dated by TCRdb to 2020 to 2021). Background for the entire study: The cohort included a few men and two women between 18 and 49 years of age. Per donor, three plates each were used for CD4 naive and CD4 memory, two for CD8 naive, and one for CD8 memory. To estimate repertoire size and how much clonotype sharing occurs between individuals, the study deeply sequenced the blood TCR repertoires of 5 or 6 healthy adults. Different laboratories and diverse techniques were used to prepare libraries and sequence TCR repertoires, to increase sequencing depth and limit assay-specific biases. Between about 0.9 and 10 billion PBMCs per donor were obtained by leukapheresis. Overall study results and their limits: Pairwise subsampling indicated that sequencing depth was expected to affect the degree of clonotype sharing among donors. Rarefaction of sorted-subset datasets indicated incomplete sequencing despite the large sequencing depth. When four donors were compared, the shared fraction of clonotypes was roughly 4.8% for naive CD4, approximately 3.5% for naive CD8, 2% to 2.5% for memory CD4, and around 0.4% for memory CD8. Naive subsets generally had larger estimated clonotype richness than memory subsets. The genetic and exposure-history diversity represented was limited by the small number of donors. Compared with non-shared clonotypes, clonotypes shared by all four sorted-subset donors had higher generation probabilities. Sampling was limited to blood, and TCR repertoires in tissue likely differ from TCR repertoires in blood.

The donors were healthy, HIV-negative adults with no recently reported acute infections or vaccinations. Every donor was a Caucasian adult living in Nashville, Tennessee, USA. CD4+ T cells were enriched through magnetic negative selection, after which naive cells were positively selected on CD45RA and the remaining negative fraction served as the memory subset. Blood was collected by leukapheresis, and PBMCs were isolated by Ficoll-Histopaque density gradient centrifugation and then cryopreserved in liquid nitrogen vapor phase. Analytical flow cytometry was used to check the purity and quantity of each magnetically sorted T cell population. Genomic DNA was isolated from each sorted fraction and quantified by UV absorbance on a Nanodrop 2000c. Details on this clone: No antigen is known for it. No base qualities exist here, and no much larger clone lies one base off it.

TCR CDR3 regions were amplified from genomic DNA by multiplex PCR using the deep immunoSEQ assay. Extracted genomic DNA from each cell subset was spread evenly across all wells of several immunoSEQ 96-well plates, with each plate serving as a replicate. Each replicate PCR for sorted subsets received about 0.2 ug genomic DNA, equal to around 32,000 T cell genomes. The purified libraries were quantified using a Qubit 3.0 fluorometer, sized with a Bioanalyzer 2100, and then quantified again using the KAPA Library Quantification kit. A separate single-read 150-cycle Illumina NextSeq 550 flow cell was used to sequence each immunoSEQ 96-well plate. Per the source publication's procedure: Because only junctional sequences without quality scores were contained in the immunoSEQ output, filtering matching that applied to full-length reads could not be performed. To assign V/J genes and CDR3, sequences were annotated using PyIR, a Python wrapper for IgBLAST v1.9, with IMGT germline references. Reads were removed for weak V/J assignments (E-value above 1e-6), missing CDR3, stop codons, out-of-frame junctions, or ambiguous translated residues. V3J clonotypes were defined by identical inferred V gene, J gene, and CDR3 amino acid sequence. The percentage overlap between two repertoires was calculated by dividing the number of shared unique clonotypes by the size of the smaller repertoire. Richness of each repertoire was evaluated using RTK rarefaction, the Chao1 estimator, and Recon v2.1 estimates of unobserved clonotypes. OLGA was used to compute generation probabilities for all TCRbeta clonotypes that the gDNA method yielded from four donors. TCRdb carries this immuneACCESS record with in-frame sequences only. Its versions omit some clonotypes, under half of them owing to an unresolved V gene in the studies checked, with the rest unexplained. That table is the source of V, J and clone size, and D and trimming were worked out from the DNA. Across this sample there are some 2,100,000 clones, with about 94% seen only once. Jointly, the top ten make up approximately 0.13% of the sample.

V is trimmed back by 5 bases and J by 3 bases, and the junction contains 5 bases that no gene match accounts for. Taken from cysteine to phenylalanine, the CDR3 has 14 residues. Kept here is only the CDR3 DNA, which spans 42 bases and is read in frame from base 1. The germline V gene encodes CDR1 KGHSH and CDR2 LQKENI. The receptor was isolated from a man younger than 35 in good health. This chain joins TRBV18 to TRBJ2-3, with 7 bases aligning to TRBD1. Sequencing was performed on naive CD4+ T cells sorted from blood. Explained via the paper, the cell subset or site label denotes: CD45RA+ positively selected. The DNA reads TGTGCCAGCTCAGCGCAGGGGGTAACAGATACGCAGTATTTT. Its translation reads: CASSAQGVTDTQYF.